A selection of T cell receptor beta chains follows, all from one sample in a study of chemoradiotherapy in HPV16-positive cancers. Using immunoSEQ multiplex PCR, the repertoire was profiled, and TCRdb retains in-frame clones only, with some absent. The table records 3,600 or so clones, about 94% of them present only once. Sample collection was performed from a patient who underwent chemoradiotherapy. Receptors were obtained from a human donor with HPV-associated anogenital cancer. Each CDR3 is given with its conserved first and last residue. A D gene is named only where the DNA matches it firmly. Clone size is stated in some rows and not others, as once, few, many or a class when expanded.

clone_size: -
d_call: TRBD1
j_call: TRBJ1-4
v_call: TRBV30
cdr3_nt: TGTGCCTGGAGTCACGGACAGGGGGCTTCGGGGGAAAAACTGTTTTTT
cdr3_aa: CAWSHGQGASGEKLFF

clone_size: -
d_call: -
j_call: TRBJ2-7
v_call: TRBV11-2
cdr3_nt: TGTGCCAGCAGCTCGGGACATTTCAGCGAGCAGTACTTC
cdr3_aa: CASSSGHFSEQYF

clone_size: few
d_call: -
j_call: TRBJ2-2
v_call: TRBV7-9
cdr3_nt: TGTGCCAGCAGCTTGGCCGGGGAGCTGTTTTTT
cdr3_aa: CASSLAGELFF

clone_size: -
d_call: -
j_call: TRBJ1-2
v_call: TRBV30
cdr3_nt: TGTGCCTGGAGCGTCGAGGCTAACTATGGCTACACCTTC
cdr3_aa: CAWSVEANYGYTF

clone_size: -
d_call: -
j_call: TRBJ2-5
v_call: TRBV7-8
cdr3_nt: TGTGCCAGCAGCCTGGGTGGCCAAGAGACCCAGTACTTC
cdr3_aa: CASSLGGQETQYF

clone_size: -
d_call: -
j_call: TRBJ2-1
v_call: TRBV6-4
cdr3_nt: TGTGCCAGCAGTGGGGGTTACAATGAGCAGTTCTTC
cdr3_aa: CASSGGYNEQFF

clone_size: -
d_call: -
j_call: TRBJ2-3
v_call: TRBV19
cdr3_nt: TGTGCCAGTAATTTTCTTGGCACAGATACGCAGTATTTT
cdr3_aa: CASNFLGTDTQYF

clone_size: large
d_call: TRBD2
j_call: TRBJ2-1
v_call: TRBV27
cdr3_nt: TGTGCCAGCAGTTTTCTAGCGGTCTCCTACAATGAGCAGTTCTTC
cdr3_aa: CASSFLAVSYNEQFF

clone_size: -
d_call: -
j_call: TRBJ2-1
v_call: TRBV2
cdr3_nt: TGTGCCAGCATTGAGGGTTGGTACAATGAGCAGTTCTTC
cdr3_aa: CASIEGWYNEQFF

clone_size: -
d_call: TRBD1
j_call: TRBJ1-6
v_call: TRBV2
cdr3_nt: TGTGCCAGCAGTCCAGGGGGAATCTCACCCCTCCACTTT
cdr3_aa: CASSPGGISPLHF

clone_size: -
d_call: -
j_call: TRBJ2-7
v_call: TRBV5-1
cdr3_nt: TGCGCCAGCAGCCCCGTAGGTGGATTCGAGCAGTACTTC
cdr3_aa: CASSPVGGFEQYF

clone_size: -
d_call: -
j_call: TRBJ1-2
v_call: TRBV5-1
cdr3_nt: TGCGCCAGCAGCACAGACAGTGCCTATGGCTACACCTTC
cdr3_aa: CASSTDSAYGYTF

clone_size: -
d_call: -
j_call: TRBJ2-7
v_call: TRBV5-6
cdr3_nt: TGTGCCAGCAGCGGTGTGGGGAACTACGAGCAGTACTTC
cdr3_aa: CASSGVGNYEQYF

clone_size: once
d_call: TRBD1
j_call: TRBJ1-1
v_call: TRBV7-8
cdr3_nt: TGTGCCAGCAGCCCTGAACAGGGGTGGTACACTGAAGCTTTCTTT
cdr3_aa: CASSPEQGWYTEAFF

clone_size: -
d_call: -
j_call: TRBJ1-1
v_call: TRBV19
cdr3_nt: TGTGCCAGTAAAAACTCCGCAGGTATGAACACTGAAGCTTTCTTT
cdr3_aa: CASKNSAGMNTEAFF

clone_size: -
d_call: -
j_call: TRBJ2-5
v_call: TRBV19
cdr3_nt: TGTGCCAGTAGGCGAGTCCCCCAAGAGACCCAGTACTTC
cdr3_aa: CASRRVPQETQYF

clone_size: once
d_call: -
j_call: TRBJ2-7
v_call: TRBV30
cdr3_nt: TGTGCCTGGAGTGGCGGAGGGTCGGGGTTCGAGCAGTACTTC
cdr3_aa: CAWSGGGSGFEQYF

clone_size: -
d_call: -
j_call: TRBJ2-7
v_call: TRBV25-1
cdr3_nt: TGTGCGGTGGCATGGGCGGCTGACGAGCAGTACTTC
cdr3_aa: CAVAWAADEQYF

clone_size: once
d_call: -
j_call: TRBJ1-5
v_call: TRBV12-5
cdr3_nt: TGTGCTAGTGGTTTAGGACATCGGGACACACTCTATAGCAATCAGCCCCAGCATTTT
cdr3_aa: CASGLGHRDTLYSNQPQHF

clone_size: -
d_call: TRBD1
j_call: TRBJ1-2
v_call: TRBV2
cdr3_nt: TGTGCCAGCAGCCTCATCGGGACAGGGGTCAGCTATGGCTACACCTTC
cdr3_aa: CASSLIGTGVSYGYTF

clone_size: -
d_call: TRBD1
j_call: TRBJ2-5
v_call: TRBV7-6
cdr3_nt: TGTGCCAGCAGCCATTTACAGGGGGTGCAAGAGACCCAGTACTTC
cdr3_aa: CASSHLQGVQETQYF

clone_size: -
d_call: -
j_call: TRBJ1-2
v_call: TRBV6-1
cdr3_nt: TGTGCCAGCAGTGAATTGTCTGGCTTTGATGGCTACACCTTC
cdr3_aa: CASSELSGFDGYTF

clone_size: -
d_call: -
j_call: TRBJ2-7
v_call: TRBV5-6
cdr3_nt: TGTGCCAGCACTGGACTGTCCTACGAGCAGTACTTC
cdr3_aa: CASTGLSYEQYF

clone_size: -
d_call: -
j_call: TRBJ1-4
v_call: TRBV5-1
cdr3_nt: TGCGCCAGCAGCTTGGCGTCCCGGGGGACTAATGAAAAACTGTTTTTT
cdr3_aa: CASSLASRGTNEKLFF